The present T cell receptor beta chain was sequenced within a study of blood T cells in healthy people across ages. The length of the CDR3 is 13 residues. V lost 1 base to trimming and J lost 3 bases, with 9 bases between them. Germline loops: CDR1 DFQATT, CDR2 SNEGSKA (reference sequence). Study-level points and caveats: The percentage of naive T cells correlated strongly with TCR beta diversity. Donor CMV infection status was unknown, possibly confounding age-related changes in expanded clonotypes. Estimates drawn from one million T cells were deemed to understate diversity.

On this clonotype itself: Its antigen is unidentified.

A sample-barcoded 5' primer and a J-beta primer mix were used in a second PCR of about 7 to 12 cycles. Each cDNA molecule was tagged by a template-switch adaptor with 12 random nucleotides. TCRdb reprocessed the 5' RACE reads with MiXCR, giving one entry per CDR3 protein. Among 1.5 million to 2 million distinct CDR3 sequences listed, roughly 30% were seen once. J is TRBJ2-5 and V is TRBV20-1; no reliable D call. The receptor was derived from a woman aged 25 to 39 in good health. Sequencing was carried out using blood. The CDR3: CSARAIKEETQYF. In DNA, the CDR3 is TGCAGTGCTAGAGCTATCAAAGAAGAGACCCAGTACTTC.